These 22 T cell receptor beta chains were all obtained from the same sample, sequenced in a study of T-cell reconstitution after alpha-beta-depleted transplantation in children. During its preparation, the TCRbeta library received unique molecular identifiers. TCRdb recomputed calls from the PCR reads with MiXCR, one row per CDR3 protein. The repertoire holds 450,000 to 700,000 distinct CDR3 sequences, with 25% to 30% as singletons. The sequencing used PBMCs, collected before TCRalphabeta/CD19-depleted stem cell transplant. The receptor source for this set is a boy in the first two years of life with Wiskott-Aldrich syndrome, due to receive a stem cell transplant.

The genes are TRBV20-1 and TRBJ2-2; 8 bases line up with TRBD2. The CDR3 is made up of 16 amino acids. V was clipped by 6 bases and J by 3 bases; unmatched bases: 12. CDR1 and CDR2 from the germline V gene are DFQATT and SNEGSKA (reference sequence). The CDR3 reads CSAQTPIAGYTGELFF. As DNA, the CDR3 is TGCAGTGCCCAAACCCCCATAGCGGGATACACCGGGGAGCTGTTTTTT.

This chain connects TRBV12-3 or TRBV12-4 to TRBJ2-5, with a weak D call TRBD2 (5 bases). V was trimmed by 8 bases and J by 1 base, leaving 11 bases between them. The CDR3 covers 13 residues. The CDR3 loop reads CASDREGQETQYF. CDR3 DNA: TGTGCCAGCGATAGAGAGGGCCAAGAGACCCAGTACTTC.

This chain connects TRBV9 to TRBJ2-1; possibly TRBD2 for D (5 bases). The CDR3 spans 14 residues. Germline-derived CDR1 and CDR2 are SGDLS and YYNGEE. V lost 4 bases and J 8 bases, leaving 16 bases between the germline ends. In DNA, the CDR3 is TGTGCCAGCAGCTCCCCACAGACGGGGTATGAGCAGTTCTTC. This encodes CASSSPQTGYEQFF.

The chain couples TRBV7-3 to TRBJ2-5; TRBD1 might be the D (6 bases). Germline V gene data show CDR1 as SGHTA and CDR2 as FQGTGA. Trimming took off 5 bases at V and 4 bases at J, with 11 bases between the two ends. The CDR3 is 13 residues long. The CDR3 loop reads CASSRDNGETQYF. The DNA of the CDR3 is TGTGCCAGCAGCCGGGACAACGGAGAGACCCAGTACTTC.

The chain recombines TRBV6-1 with TRBJ1-2, with D perhaps matching TRBD1 (5 bases). CDR1 and CDR2 from the germline V gene are MNHNS and SASEGT. With 8 bases removed from V and 0 bases from J, the gap between germline ends came to 22 bases. CDR3 length: 17 residues. CDR3 in amino acids: CASVRSGVWRTNYGYTF. As DNA, the CDR3 is TGTGCCAGCGTCCGTTCGGGGGTATGGCGGACTAACTATGGCTACACCTTC.

At least ten counts were recorded for this clonotype. This chain joins TRBV5-1 and TRBJ2-3, with D maybe TRBD2 (6 bases). Per germline, CDR1 SGHRS and CDR2 YFSETQ. The CDR3 runs 13 residues. Trimming pared 5 bases from V and 2 bases from J, leaving 9 bases between. The CDR3 DNA reads TGCGCCAGCAGTTCGGGGGTCACAGATACGCAGTATTTT. Protein: CASSSGVTDTQYF.

This clonotype was counted a few times. J is TRBJ1-2 and V is TRBV3-1; D is ambiguous. CDR3 length: 12 amino acids. V lost 1 base and J lost 1, with 1 base in between. Germline lookup yields CDR1 LGHDT and CDR2 YNNKEL (reference sequence). CDR3: CASSQVNYGYTF. CDR3 sequence (DNA): TGTGCCAGCAGCCAAGTTAACTATGGCTACACCTTC.

CDR3 sequence reads: CAWSVGFYEQYF. The CDR3 nucleotides read TGTGCCTGGAGTGTGGGGTTCTACGAGCAGTACTTC. This rearrangement joins TRBV30 to TRBJ2-7; no clear D. Germline loops: CDR1 GTSNPN, CDR2 SVGIG (reference sequence). The CDR3 spans 12 residues. V was pared by 0 bases and J by 3 bases, with 6 bases between.

This chain uses TRBV29-1 with TRBJ2-1, with D unresolved. Looked up from germline, CDR1 is SQVTM and CDR2 is ANQGSEA. CDR3 length: 10 residues. V lost 6 bases, J lost 6 bases, and 6 bases lay in between. CDR3 sequence: CSVGSNEQFF. The CDR3 DNA reads TGCAGCGTCGGCTCCAATGAGCAGTTCTTC.

The rearrangement links TRBV12-3 or TRBV12-4 to TRBJ2-3, with a weak D call TRBD2 (5 bases). Trimming took off 8 bases at V and 0 bases at J, with 24 bases between the two ends. This CDR3 has 18 amino acids. DNA for the CDR3: TGTGCCAGCCGACTAAACCCTGGGCTAGAGACTAGCACAGATACGCAGTATTTT. Its protein product is CASRLNPGLETSTDTQYF.

The chain recombines TRBV2 with TRBJ2-1; D is uncertain. V lost 5 bases and J lost 4, with 9 bases in between. The CDR3 sequence is 13 residues long. Per the germline V gene, CDR1 is SNHLY and CDR2 is FYNNEI. The CDR3 DNA is TGTGCCAGCAGTTCAATCACGTACAATGAGCAGTTCTTC. Translation gives CASSSITYNEQFF.

The chain recombines TRBV15 with TRBJ2-7, with 7 bases that match TRBD1. The CDR3 sequence is 14 residues long. Germline V lookup: CDR1 LNHNV, CDR2 YYDKDF (reference sequence). Trimming removed 3 bases from V and 3 bases from J; junction bases left unmatched: 5. The CDR3 is CATSRRTGHYEQYF. The CDR3 DNA reads as TGTGCCACCAGCAGGAGGACAGGACACTACGAGCAGTACTTC.

The chain recombines TRBV5-1 with TRBJ1-5; 11 bases are shared with TRBD1. From germline, CDR1 is SGHRS and CDR2 YFSETQ. The CDR3 consists of 15 residues. With 4 bases clipped from V and 5 bases from J, the junction kept 5 bases outside the gene matches. CDR3 coding DNA: TGCGCCAGCAGCATAGGACAGGGGGCCTATCAGCCCCAGCATTTT. This gives the protein CASSIGQGAYQPQHF.

The J gene is TRBJ2-2, the V gene TRBV3-1; possibly TRBD1 for D (6 bases). V gave up 1 base and J gave up 4 bases, with 13 bases separating them. The CDR3 loop spans 16 amino acids. Germline V lookup: CDR1 LGHDT, CDR2 YNNKEL (reference sequence). The CDR3 region has the DNA TGTGCCAGCAGCCAAGCACAGGGTCGAGGCACCGGGGAGCTGTTTTTT. It specifies CASSQAQGRGTGELFF.

To note about this clonotype: The junction and the germline gene differ at one end; a read error may be behind it. This sequence joins TRBV4-1 and TRBJ2-1; no definite D call. This CDR3 contains 14 residues. Germline V gene data show CDR1 as MGHRA and CDR2 as YSYEKL. DNA of the CDR3: TGCGCCAGCAGCCAAGTAAACGGTTACACTGAGCAGTTCTTC. Protein: CASSQVNGYTEQFF.

The rearrangement uses TRBV5-1 and TRBJ2-1, with 7 bases lining up with TRBD2. This CDR3 spans 15 amino acids. Germline V lookup: CDR1 SGHRS, CDR2 YFSETQ. Trimming took 4 bases from V and 4 from J; bases not matched to a gene: 8. The CDR3 nucleotides are TGCGCCAGCAGCCAAACTAGCGCCCTATACAATGAGCAGTTCTTC. Encoded protein: CASSQTSALYNEQFF.

A word on this clonotype: A read error may explain this, as a much larger clone is one base away. Lacking the conserved final phenylalanine or tryptophan, this CDR3 likely reflects a read error. The rearrangement joins TRBV12-3 or TRBV12-4 to TRBJ2-1; a possible D gene is TRBD2 (6 bases). This CDR3 comprises 14 residues. Deletions cut 6 bases from V and 4 bases from J, with 13 bases between. CDR3 protein: CASSSGTGYNEQFL. Here the CDR3 DNA reads TGTGCCAGCAGCTCCGGGACTGGATACAATGAGCAGTTCTTG.

A few counts support this clonotype. This sequence joins TRBV12-3 or TRBV12-4 and TRBJ2-7, with a tentative D call TRBD1 (6 bases). Trimming left V 6 bases short and J 4 bases short, with 13 bases between. This CDR3 contains 13 residues. CDR3 DNA: TGTGCCAGCAGCGGACTGAGGGGGTACGAGCAGTACTTC. It is translated as CASSGLRGYEQYF.

CDR3 loop: CAISESRGASGTTDTQYF. The CDR3 coding sequence is TGTGCCATCAGTGAGTCCAGGGGCGCTAGCGGTACTACAGATACGCAGTATTTT. The V call is TRBV10-3, the J call TRBJ2-3; a possible D gene is TRBD2 (7 bases). Trimming cost V 0 bases and J 3 bases, with 19 bases left between them. The CDR3 is made up of 18 amino acids. The germline V gene has CDR1 ENHRY and CDR2 SYGVKD.

The chain joins TRBV6-2 or TRBV6-3 to TRBJ1-5, with D maybe TRBD1 (5 bases). V was cut by 6 bases and J by 2 bases, with 14 bases left in between. CDR1 and CDR2 (germline): MNHEY, SVGEGT. This CDR3 has 15 amino acids. CDR3 protein: CASSLPGPGNQPQHF. The CDR3 DNA reads as TGTGCCAGCAGCCTCCCGGGACCGGGCAATCAGCCCCAGCATTTT.

This clonotype was observed a single time. The rearrangement uses TRBV29-1 and TRBJ2-3; TRBD2 matches at 7 bases. CDR3 length equals 14 residues. The germline CDR1 and CDR2 sequences are SQVTM and ANQGSEA. V shed 4 bases, J shed 8 bases, and the junction held 12 bases outside the gene matches. The CDR3 reads CSVAGRTSVGTQYF. Here the CDR3 DNA reads TGCAGCGTTGCAGGAAGAACTAGCGTAGGTACGCAGTATTTT.

The table lists this clonotype with a few counts. V usage is TRBV10-3 and J usage is TRBJ2-7, with 9 bases aligning to TRBD1. Germline CDR1 and CDR2: ENHRY and SYGVKD. After removal of 4 bases from V and 2 bases from J, the junction contained 18 bases not matched to a gene. This CDR3 comprises 19 residues. The CDR3 here is CAISGDTGGLSINTYEQYF. CDR3 DNA sequence: TGTGCCATCAGTGGGGATACAGGGGGCCTTTCTATTAACACCTACGAGCAGTACTTC.